One and the same sample provided the 9 T cell receptor beta chains below, sequenced in a study. The TRBV12-4/TRBJ1-2 clonotypes were amplified using barcode primers with ligated adaptors. TCRdb used MiXCR to reprocess the multiplex PCR reads, holding one entry per CDR3 protein. The sample holds around 460 distinct CDR3 sequences, roughly a sixth seen once. Sequencing used naive CD4+ T cells sorted from blood. Subset specified: naive CD4+ T cells, CD4+CD45RA+CD25-. Receptors were obtained from a female donor with breast cancer.

J is TRBJ1-2 and V is TRBV12-3 or TRBV12-4, with D hard to call. The CDR3 totals 8 residues. Trimming shortened V by 5 bases and J by 14 bases, and 6 bases separated the two germline ends. In nucleotides, the CDR3 is TGTGCCAGCAGTCCCGGGACCTTC. This translates into CASSPGTF.

CDR3 residues: CASSFGLRTTYGYTF. The CDR3, as DNA: TGTGCCAGCAGTTTCGGGCTCCGCACAACGTATGGCTACACCTTC. This chain uses TRBV12-3 or TRBV12-4 with TRBJ1-2; D gene uncertain. Trimming left V 3 bases short and J 5 bases short, with 16 bases between. CDR3 length: 15 amino acids.

The chain is built from TRBV12-3 or TRBV12-4 and TRBJ1-2; D not resolved. The CDR3 covers 15 residues. The V end lost 2 bases, the J end lost 2 bases, and 12 bases lay between the germline ends. CDR3 in DNA: TGTGCCAGCAGTTTAAGGAGTTCACCCAACTATGGCTACACCTTC. Its translation: CASSLRSSPNYGYTF.

Judged by abundance, this clonotype is large (0.1 to 1%). The genes are TRBV12-3 or TRBV12-4 and TRBJ1-2; D unclear. Trimming pared 3 bases from V and 2 bases from J, leaving 7 bases between. The length of the CDR3 is 13 residues. The DNA for the CDR3 is TGTGCCAGCAGTTTTAGCAGGAACTATGGCTACACCTTC. Protein sequence: CASSFSRNYGYTF.

This clonotype is large (0.1 to 1%) in the sample. V is TRBV12-3 or TRBV12-4 and J is TRBJ1-2, with TRBD1 as a possible D gene (5 bases). This CDR3 is 12 amino acids long. The germline V and J ends were trimmed by 6 bases and 7 bases, with 12 bases remaining between them. CDR3 DNA: TGTGCCAGCAGGACGAGGGGTAGTGGCTACACCTTC. Protein: CASRTRGSGYTF.

The V call is TRBV12-3 or TRBV12-4, the J call TRBJ1-2, with D unclear. With 5 bases removed from V and 8 bases from J, the gap between germline ends came to 15 bases. This CDR3 is built from 13 residues. The CDR3 reads CASSPWEVLGYTF. The CDR3 DNA is TGTGCCAGCAGTCCCTGGGAGGTGCTGGGCTACACCTTC.

The V gene is TRBV12-3 or TRBV12-4, the J gene TRBJ1-2; no reliable D call. V was clipped by 5 bases and J by 4 bases, with 5 bases between them. The CDR3 spans 11 residues. The CDR3 protein is CASSDIYGYTF. The DNA of the CDR3 is TGTGCCAGCAGTGATATCTATGGCTACACCTTC.

V gene TRBV12-3 or TRBV12-4 combines with J gene TRBJ1-2; D remains ambiguous. Trimming stripped 1 base from V and 5 bases from J, with 2 bases between. CDR3 length: 11 amino acids. This CDR3 is CASSLGYGYTF. The CDR3 DNA follows: TGTGCCAGCAGTTTAGGTTATGGCTACACCTTC.

This clonotype has a handful of counts. The chain carries TRBV12-3 or TRBV12-4 and TRBJ1-2; perhaps TRBD1 as D (5 bases). The CDR3 has 13 amino acids. Trimming removed 5 bases at V and 4 bases at J, with 11 bases between. The CDR3 coding sequence is TGTGCCAGCAGTCCCTCCGGGACCTATGGCTACACCTTC. Protein sequence: CASSPSGTYGYTF.